Detailed here is one TCR beta chain. This clone came up a few times. Which antigen it targets is not known. No base-level quality is on record; no much larger clone is a single base apart. These data originate in a study of cytomegalovirus exposure and HLA in healthy donors (dated by TCRdb to about 2017). At the level of the whole study: An earlier analysis of 587 of the donors reported 250 to 350 Gb of sequence data and 100 million to 120 million unique TCR beta sequences obtained from about 170 million T cells. In addition to the first cohort of 500 to 850 subjects, a separate validation cohort of approximately 110 different subjects was used. A few DR-DQ haplotypes were treated as single units for association and clustering because of strong linkage in the cohort. Typing coverage varied by locus: about 620-630 donors for A, B, C, DRB1 and DQB1; more than 500 for DQA1; 600 to 610 for DPA1; 450 to 480 for DPB1. An early release that covered approximately 600 HLA-typed donors contained around 300 gigabases of sequencing data and 75 million to 100 million unique TCR sequences. The study profiled the T cell repertoires of approximately 700 subjects by immunosequencing and related them to cytomegalovirus serostatus. The genetic ancestry cluster associated with self-reported Caucasian donors included over 65% of the approximately 430 genotyped donors. All discovery cohort repertoires had been generated on a single sequencing platform. Among about 370 genotyped donors of the cohort, an average of approximately 240,000 unique TCR beta nucleotide sequences was sequenced per donor, of which about 18% were non-productive. An earlier analysis of 587 of the donors used high-throughput TCR beta sequencing to judge whether each TCR beta V gene segment behaved as functional or pseudogenic. In a later genetic analysis, genome-wide SNP genotypes for about 65% of the roughly 700 donors were used, and that subset was treated as a discovery cohort. Donor age, sex, ethnicity and CMV serostatus were collected together with the repertoire data. Rather than using new phenotypic data, the later analysis identified candidate immune exposures from TCR beta sequences and from how often those sequences occurred across donors. HLA typing included class I and class II loci at four-digit resolution. A later analysis re-analyzed previously published TCR beta repertoires from several hundred donors and added high-resolution HLA genotyping to study TCR occurrence patterns. The study was designed to test whether signatures of past pathogen exposure could be identified by cataloging public T cell receptors. High-throughput TCR immunosequencing, statistical association of individual TCRs with disease status, and machine learning were combined to predict cytomegalovirus infection status.

The investigation overall reported the following: In a later analysis, TCR association rates were found to vary across HLA loci, with the most associated TCRs seen for DRB1 alleles and the fewest for HLA-C alleles. For the cohort, immune exposure information was limited to CMV serostatus. Several of the top co-occurrence clusters appeared to be linked to parvovirus B19, influenza, CMV and Epstein-Barr virus, according to a later analysis. Because counts were too low, more than 15 rarely observed V segments, including chromosome 9 orphons, were excluded from the earlier analysis of several hundred of the donors. In a later analysis, most CMV-associated TCR beta chains were found to appear HLA-restricted, with HLA associations seemingly driven largely by CMV exposure. Some IMGT-functional V segments, including TRBV6-2 and TRBV6-3, could not be told apart with the 87-base-pair reads, so those segments were excluded. A further reported finding was that TCR beta sequences accurately predicted the HLA-A and HLA-B alleles for most subjects in the first cohort. In a later analysis, HLA-associated TCR beta chains showed more clonal expansion and lower generation probabilities than non-associated chains that were equally common. V-gene and J-gene trimming of TCR beta chains was associated with a missense DCLRE1C variant in a later genetic analysis, and the association was replicated in an independent cohort. The study listed approximately 160 TCR beta chains as associated with cytomegalovirus. A cluster of highly shared sequence variants was judged likely to represent a technical artifact of the sequencing pipeline. While some public TCRs were present in many individuals, most TCR sequences turned up only very rarely across donors. Cytomegalovirus status was reported to be diagnosed by the classifier with high specificity and sensitivity in both the original and validation cohorts. Linkage disequilibrium might explain the correlated functional status among segregating V segments, but an unknown experimental factor could not be ruled out. In a later analysis, over 15,000 TCR beta sequences were associated with specific HLA alleles at a false discovery rate of 0.05. According to the authors, the approach could potentially be generalized to other disease states and immunological phenotypes. Because HLA typing was missing for some donors at each locus, association tests included only the typed subset. In vitro tests confirmed that three of the cytomegalovirus-associated TCR beta chains recognize cytomegalovirus antigens. Broadly in line with IMGT annotations, most TCR beta V segments showed up in productive rearrangements about 87% or about 30% of the time in an earlier analysis of about 500 of the donors. Compared with the roughly 700-donor mean, donors in an Asian-associated ancestry cluster had fewer N-insertions in productive TCRs, according to a later genetic analysis. Sequencing depth was assumed to be roughly uniform across donors in the presence/absence analyses, though that assumption may not hold. In this cohort, only TCR beta chains were sequenced, and detectable features were limited by the absence of alpha or paired-chain data. When HLA alleles, especially DR and DQ, strongly co-occurred, attributing TCR associations to individual alleles was difficult.

The library was obtained by the immunoSEQ multiplex PCR assay. A mixture of 60 forward primers for TCR Vbeta segments and 13 reverse primers for TCR Jbeta segments was used in the multiplex PCR. A multiplex PCR assay on genomic DNA amplified the CDR3 region of rearranged TCR beta genes. The Illumina HiSeq System was used to sequence the amplified TCR beta libraries as 87-base-pair reads. Per the source publication's procedure: A later analysis tallied roughly 78 million unique TCR beta chains across the 666 repertoires, and approximately 11 million of those chains were shared by two or more donors. Raw reads were error-corrected and collapsed into unique sequences by a nearest-neighbor algorithm in which closely related sequences were merged to remove PCR and sequencing errors. To assign V, D and J gene segments, CDR3 sequences were aligned to IMGT reference sequences. For a sequence to be retained, a match of at least six nucleotides was required to both a V gene segment and a J gene segment. Rearrangements were called productive when the CDR3 lacked stop codons and stayed in frame with V and J; all others were non-productive. CDR3 was defined according to IMGT convention as the region running from the second conserved V-encoded cysteine to the conserved J-encoded phenylalanine. In an earlier analysis of around 570 of the donors, sequences lacking an unambiguous match to a single V gene segment were excluded. An earlier analysis of some 500 of the donors classified V segments as functional when productive rearrangements were above 56.7% and as segregating when the standard deviation between donors was above 5%. A statistical classification framework was built for diagnosing cytomegalovirus status from the catalog of TCR beta chain sequences. V and J gene assignment, in a later analysis, came from comparing TCR nucleotide sequences with IMGT/GENE-DB human TR gene sequences. A later analysis assigned CDR3 sequences and most-parsimonious VDJ recombination scenarios with the TCRdist pipeline. In a later analysis, each TCR beta chain was defined by its CDR3 amino acid sequence together with its V-gene family, and reads lacking a unique V-gene family were excluded. In a later analysis, approximately 640 highly shared, low-generation-probability nucleotide sequences were removed to address suspected cross-contamination and a sequencing artifact. A later analysis calculated a clonal expansion index for each public chain from normalized within-repertoire ranks of inferred template counts. In a later analysis, generation probabilities were computed with a VDJ recombination model fitted to out-of-frame rearrangements, and the resulting probabilities were checked against IGoR. A later analysis scored TCR-TCR, TCR-HLA and TCR-CMV co-occurrence with hypergeometric tests, applying a repertoire-size bias correction to TCR pairs. In a later analysis, false discovery rates were estimated by permuting HLA or CMV assignments 20 times. In a later analysis, co-occurring TCRs were grouped using DBSCAN, and TCRdist sequence similarity was added for clustering within HLA-allele-positive subsets. Co-occurrence clustering excluded repertoires with fewer than 30,000 or more than 120,000 public chains, plus five with anomalous nucleotide sharing. In its TCRdb copy, this immuneACCESS table keeps in-frame sequences only and misses some clones. Where compared with another copy, unresolved V genes explain less than half of these, and the others have no known cause. The D gene and trimming were derived from the DNA, and the V and J assignments and clone size from that table. The sample records about 140,000 clones, roughly 80% of which are singletons. The leading ten clones occupy less than 3.5% of the sample.

The CDR3, from cysteine to phenylalanine, totals 17 residues. Here the CDR3 DNA is all that survives: 51 bases in frame from base 1. Compared with germline, V lacks 1 base and J lacks 0 bases; bases without a gene match: 6. CDR1 and CDR2 (SEHNR, FQNEAQ) derive from the germline V gene (reference sequence). The cohort comprised 550 to 700 healthy bone marrow donors. At the time of sampling, all cohort members were nominally healthy, though unrecorded immune exposures were likely present. The donor was CMV seronegative and belonged to the group of 352 seronegative cohort members. Every donor gave a peripheral blood sample, and the peripheral blood mononuclear cells from that sample were used for TCR beta sequencing. The Qiagen DNeasy Blood Extraction Kit was used to extract genomic DNA from the blood cell samples.

The V gene is TRBV7-9 and the J gene is TRBJ1-5; 7 bases in the middle match TRBD1. The sample comprised PBMCs. The origin of this receptor is a woman in her 30s in good health and CMV-seronegative. The DNA is TGTGCCAGCAGCTTAGTGACAGGGTCCCGTAGCAATCAGCCCCAGCATTTT. This is translated as CASSLVTGSRSNQPQHF.